This entry describes one TCR beta chain. This record belongs to a study of technical replicates of blood from a handful of donors. The protocol was immunoSEQ multiplex PCR, while the TCRdb copy is restricted to in-frame clones and leaves out a portion. There are about 93,000 clones in the sample; around 96% occur only once, and approximately 0.26% lies in the top ten. Trimming removed 0 bases at V and 4 bases at J, with 5 bases between. The CDR3 has 13 residues. The germline V gene has CDR1 SGHTS and CDR2 YDEGEE. This sequence originates from a human donor in good health. V usage is TRBV5-8 and J usage is TRBJ1-5; no reliable D call. The sample comprised T cells isolated from PBMCs. The CDR3 protein is CASSLARNQPQHF. CDR3 nucleotide sequence: TGTGCCAGCAGCTTGGCGAGGAATCAGCCCCAGCATTTT.